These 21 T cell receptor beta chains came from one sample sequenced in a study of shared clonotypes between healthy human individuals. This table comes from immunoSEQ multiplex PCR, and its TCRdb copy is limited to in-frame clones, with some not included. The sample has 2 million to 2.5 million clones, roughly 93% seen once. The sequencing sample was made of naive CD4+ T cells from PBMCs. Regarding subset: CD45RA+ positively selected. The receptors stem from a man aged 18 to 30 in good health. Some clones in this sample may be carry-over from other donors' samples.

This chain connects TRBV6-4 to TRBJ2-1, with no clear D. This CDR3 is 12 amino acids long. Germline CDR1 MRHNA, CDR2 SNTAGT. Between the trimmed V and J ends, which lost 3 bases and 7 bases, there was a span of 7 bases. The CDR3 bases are TGTGCCAGCAGTGATCCCCAGAATGAGCAGTTCTTC. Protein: CASSDPQNEQFF.

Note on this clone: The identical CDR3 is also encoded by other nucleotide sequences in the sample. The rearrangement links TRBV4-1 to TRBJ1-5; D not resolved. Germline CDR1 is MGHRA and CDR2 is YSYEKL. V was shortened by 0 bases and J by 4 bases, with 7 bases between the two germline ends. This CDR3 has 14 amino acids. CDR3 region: CASSQDGRNQPQHF. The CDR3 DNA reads TGCGCCAGCAGCCAAGATGGGCGGAATCAGCCCCAGCATTTT.

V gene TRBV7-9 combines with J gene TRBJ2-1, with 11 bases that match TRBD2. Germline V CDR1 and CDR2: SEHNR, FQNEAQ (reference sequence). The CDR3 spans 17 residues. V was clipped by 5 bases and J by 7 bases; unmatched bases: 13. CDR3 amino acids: CASSLGGTSGKRNEQFF. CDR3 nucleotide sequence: TGTGCCAGCAGCCTAGGAGGGACTAGCGGAAAAAGGAATGAGCAGTTCTTC.

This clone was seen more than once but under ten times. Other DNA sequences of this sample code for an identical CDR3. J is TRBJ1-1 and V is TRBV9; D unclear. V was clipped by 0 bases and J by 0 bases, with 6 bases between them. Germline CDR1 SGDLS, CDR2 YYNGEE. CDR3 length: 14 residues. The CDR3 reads CASSVGSMNTEAFF. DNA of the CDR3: TGTGCCAGCAGCGTAGGGTCCATGAACACTGAAGCTTTCTTT.

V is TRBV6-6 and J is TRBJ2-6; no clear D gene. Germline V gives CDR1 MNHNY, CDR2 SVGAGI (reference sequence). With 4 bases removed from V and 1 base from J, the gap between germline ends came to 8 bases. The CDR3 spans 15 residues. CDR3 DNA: TGTGCCAGCAGTTTTTTGCTATCTGGGGCCAACGTCCTGACTTTC. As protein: CASSFLLSGANVLTF.

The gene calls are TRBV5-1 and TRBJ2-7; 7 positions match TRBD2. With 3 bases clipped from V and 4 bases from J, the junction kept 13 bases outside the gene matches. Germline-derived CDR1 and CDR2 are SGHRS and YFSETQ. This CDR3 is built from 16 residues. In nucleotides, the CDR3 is TGCGCCAGCAGCTGGACGTCTCGACGGGAGGCGTACGAGCAGTACTTC. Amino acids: CASSWTSRREAYEQYF.

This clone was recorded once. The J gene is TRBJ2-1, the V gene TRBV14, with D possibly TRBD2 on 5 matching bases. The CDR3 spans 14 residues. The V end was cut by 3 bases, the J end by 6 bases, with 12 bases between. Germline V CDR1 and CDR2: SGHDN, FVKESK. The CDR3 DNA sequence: TGTGCCAGCAGCCAGACTATGGGGTCCAATGAGCAGTTCTTC. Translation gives CASSQTMGSNEQFF.

Here the CDR3 DNA reads TGCAGCGTCGCGGGGAGGTCGGGCAATGAGCAGTTCTTC. As protein: CSVAGRSGNEQFF. The V and J genes are TRBV29-1 and TRBJ2-1, with D possibly matching TRBD2 (6 bases). V lost 6 bases and J 6 bases, leaving 15 bases between the germline ends. The germline CDR1 and CDR2 sequences are SQVTM and ANQGSEA. This CDR3 is 13 amino acids long.

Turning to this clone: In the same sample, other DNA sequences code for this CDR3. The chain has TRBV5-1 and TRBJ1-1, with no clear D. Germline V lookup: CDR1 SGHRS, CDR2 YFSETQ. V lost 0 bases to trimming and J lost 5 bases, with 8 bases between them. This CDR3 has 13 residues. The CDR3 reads CASSLDLRTEAFF. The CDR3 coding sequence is TGCGCCAGCAGCTTGGACCTAAGAACTGAAGCTTTCTTT.

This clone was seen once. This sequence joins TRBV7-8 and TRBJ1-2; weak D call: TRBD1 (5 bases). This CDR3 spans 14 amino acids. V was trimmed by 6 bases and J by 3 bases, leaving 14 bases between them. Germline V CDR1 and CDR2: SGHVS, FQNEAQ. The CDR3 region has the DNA TGTGCCAGCAGGCGGGAAGGGACTGACTATGGCTACACCTTC. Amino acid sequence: CASRREGTDYGYTF.

CDR3 coding DNA: TGTGCCAGCAGCTTTAGGGGGACAGCGAACACTGAAGCTTTCTTT. This encodes CASSFRGTANTEAFF. The V gene is TRBV5-4, the J gene TRBJ1-1; 7 bases agree with TRBD1. The CDR3 totals 15 residues. V lost 2 bases, J lost 1 base, and 5 bases stayed unmatched. Germline CDR1 SGHNT, CDR2 YYREEE (reference sequence).

The CDR3 DNA follows: TGTGCCAGCAGTGAAAACAGGGGGCTCCAAGAGACCCAGTACTTC. Amino acid sequence: CASSENRGLQETQYF. This chain uses TRBV2 with TRBJ2-5; 9 bases are shared with TRBD1. Germline V gene data show CDR1 as SNHLY and CDR2 as FYNNEI. The CDR3 is made up of 15 amino acids. With 2 bases clipped from V and 1 base from J, the junction kept 2 bases outside the gene matches.

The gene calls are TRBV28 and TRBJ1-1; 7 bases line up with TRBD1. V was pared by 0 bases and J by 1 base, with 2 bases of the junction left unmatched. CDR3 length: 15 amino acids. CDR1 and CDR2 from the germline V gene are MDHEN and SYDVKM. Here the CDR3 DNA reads TGTGCCAGCAGTTTATGGACAGGGAAGAACACTGAAGCTTTCTTT. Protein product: CASSLWTGKNTEAFF. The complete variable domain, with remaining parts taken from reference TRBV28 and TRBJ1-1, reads DVKVTQSSRYLVKRTGEKVFLECVQDMDHENMFWYRQDPGLGLRLIYFSYDVKMKEKGDIPEGYSVSREKKERFSLILESASTNQTSMYLCASSLWTGKNTEAFFGQGTRLTVV.

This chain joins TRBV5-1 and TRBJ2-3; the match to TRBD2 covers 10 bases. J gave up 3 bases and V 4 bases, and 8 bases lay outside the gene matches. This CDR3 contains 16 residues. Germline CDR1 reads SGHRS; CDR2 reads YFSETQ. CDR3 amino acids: CASSPPAGGTTDTQYF. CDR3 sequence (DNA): TGCGCCAGCAGCCCCCCAGCGGGAGGGACGACAGATACGCAGTATTTT.

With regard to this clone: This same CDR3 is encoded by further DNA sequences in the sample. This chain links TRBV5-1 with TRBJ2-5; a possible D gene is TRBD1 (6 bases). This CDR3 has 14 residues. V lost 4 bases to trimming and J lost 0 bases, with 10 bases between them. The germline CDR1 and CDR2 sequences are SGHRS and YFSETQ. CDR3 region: CASSPGQHQETQYF. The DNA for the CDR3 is TGCGCCAGCAGCCCTGGACAGCACCAAGAGACCCAGTACTTC.

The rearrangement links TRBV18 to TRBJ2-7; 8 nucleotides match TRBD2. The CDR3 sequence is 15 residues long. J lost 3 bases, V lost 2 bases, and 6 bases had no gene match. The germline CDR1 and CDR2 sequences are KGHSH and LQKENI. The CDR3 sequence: CASSPLLAGSYEQYF. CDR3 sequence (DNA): TGTGCCAGCTCACCATTGCTAGCGGGTAGCTACGAGCAGTACTTC. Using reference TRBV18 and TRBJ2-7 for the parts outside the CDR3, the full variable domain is NAGVMQNPRHLVRRRGQEARLRCSPMKGHSHVYWYRQLPEEGLKFMVYLQKENIIDESGMPKERFSAEFPKEGPSILRIQQVVRGDSAAYFCASSPLLAGSYEQYFGPGTRLTVT.

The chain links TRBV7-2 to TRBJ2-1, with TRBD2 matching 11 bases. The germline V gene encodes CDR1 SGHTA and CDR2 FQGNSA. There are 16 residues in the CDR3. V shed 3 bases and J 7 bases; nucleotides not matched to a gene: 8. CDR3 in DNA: TGTGCCAGCAGCTTTTTGTTAGTAGCGGGAGGGAATGAGCAGTTCTTC. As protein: CASSFLLVAGGNEQFF.

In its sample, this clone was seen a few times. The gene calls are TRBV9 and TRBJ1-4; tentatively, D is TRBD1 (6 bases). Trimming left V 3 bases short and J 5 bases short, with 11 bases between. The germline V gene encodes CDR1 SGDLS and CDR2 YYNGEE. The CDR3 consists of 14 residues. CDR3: CASSAGQSNEKLFF. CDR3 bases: TGTGCCAGCAGCGCGGGACAAAGCAATGAAAAACTGTTTTTT.

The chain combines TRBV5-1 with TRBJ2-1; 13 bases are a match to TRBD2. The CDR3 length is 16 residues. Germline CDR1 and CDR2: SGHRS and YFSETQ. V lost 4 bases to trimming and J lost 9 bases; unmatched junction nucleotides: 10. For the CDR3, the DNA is TGCGCCAGCAGCATCCGGACTAGCGGGAGTCGGGGTGAGCAGTTCTTC. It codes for CASSIRTSGSRGEQFF. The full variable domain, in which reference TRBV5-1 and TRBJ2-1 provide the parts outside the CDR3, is KAGVTQTPRYLIKTRGQQVTLSCSPISGHRSVSWYQQTPGQGLQFLFEYFSETQRNKGNFPGRFSGRQFSNSRSEMNVSTLELGDSALYLCASSIRTSGSRGEQFFGPGTRLTVL.

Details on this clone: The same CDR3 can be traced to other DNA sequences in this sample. CDR3 amino acids: CASSLGPTGNTIYF. The CDR3 bases are TGCGCCAGCAGCTTGGGGCCAACTGGAAACACCATATATTTT. The gene calls are TRBV5-1 and TRBJ1-3; D is unresolved. The V end was cut by 0 bases, the J end by 2 bases, with 6 bases between. The CDR3 is 14 residues long. CDR1 and CDR2 from the germline V gene are SGHRS and YFSETQ.

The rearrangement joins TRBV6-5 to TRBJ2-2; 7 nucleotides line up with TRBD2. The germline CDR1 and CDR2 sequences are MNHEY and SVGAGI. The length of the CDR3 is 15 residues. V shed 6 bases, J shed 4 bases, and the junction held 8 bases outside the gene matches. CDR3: CASRMSGAGTGELFF. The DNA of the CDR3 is TGTGCCAGCAGGATGAGCGGGGCCGGCACCGGGGAGCTGTTTTTT.